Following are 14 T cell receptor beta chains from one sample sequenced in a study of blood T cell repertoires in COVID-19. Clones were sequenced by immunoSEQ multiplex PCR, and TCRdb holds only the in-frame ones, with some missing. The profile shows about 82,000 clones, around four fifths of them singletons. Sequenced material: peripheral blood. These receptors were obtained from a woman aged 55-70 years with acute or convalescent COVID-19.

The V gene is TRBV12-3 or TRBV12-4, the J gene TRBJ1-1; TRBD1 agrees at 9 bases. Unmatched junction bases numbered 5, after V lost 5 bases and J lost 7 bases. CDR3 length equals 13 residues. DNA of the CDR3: TGTGCCAGCAGTCCCACAGGGGGCCTTGAAGCTTTCTTT. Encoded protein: CASSPTGGLEAFF.

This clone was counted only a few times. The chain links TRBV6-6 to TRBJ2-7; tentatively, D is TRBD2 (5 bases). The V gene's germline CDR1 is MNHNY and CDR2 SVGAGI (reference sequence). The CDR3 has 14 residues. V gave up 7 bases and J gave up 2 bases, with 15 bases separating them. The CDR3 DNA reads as TGTGCCAGCAAACCCACGCTAGCAGCCTACGAGCAGTACTTC. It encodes CASKPTLAAYEQYF.

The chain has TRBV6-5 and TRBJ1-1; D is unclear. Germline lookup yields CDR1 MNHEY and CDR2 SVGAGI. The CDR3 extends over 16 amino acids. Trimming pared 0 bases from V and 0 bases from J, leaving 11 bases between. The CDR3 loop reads CASSYSGGSLNTEAFF. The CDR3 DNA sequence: TGTGCCAGCAGTTACTCAGGAGGTTCGTTGAACACTGAAGCTTTCTTT.

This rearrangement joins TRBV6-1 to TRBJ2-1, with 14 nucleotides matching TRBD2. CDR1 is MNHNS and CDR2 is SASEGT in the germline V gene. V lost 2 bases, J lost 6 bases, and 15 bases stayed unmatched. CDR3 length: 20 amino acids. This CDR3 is CASSERGFTTSGRAANEQFF. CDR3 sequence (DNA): TGTGCCAGCAGTGAAAGGGGTTTTACGACTAGCGGGAGGGCAGCCAATGAGCAGTTCTTC.

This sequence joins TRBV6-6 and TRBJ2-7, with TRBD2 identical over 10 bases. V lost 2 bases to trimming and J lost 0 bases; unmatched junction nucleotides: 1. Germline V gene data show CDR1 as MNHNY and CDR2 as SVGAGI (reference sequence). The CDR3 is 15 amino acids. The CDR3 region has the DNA TGTGCCAGCAGTTACCCTAGCGGGAGCTCCTACGAGCAGTACTTC. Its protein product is CASSYPSGSSYEQYF.

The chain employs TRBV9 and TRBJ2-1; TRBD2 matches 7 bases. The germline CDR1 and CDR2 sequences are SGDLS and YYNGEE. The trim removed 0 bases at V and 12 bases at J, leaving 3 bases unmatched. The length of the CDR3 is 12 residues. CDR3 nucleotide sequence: TGTGCCAGCAGCGTAGCGGAGCGGGGGCAGTTCTTC. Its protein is CASSVAERGQFF.

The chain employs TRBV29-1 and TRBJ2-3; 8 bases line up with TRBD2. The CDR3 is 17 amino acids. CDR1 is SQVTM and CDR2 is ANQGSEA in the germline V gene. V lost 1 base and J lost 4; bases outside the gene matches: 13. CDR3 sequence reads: CSVEGGPQRERADTQYF. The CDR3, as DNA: TGCAGCGTTGAAGGGGGACCACAGCGGGAGAGGGCAGATACGCAGTATTTT.

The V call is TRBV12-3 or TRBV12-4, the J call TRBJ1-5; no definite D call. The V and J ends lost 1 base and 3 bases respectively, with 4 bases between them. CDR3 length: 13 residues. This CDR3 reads CASSLVANQPQHF. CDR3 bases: TGTGCCAGCAGTTTAGTAGCCAATCAGCCCCAGCATTTT.

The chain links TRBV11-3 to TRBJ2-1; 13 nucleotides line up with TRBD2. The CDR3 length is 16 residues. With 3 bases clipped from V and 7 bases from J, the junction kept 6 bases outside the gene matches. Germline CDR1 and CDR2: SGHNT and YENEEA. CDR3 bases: TGTGCCAGCAGCTTGGCGGGGACTAGCGGGATTAATGAGCAGTTCTTC. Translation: CASSLAGTSGINEQFF.

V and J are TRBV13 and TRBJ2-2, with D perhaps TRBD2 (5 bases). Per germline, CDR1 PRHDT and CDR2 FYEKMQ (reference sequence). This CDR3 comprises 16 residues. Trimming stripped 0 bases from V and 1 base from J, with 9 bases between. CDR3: CASSLGAGMNTGELFF. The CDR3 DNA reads TGTGCCAGCAGCTTAGGTGCCGGGATGAACACCGGGGAGCTGTTTTTT.

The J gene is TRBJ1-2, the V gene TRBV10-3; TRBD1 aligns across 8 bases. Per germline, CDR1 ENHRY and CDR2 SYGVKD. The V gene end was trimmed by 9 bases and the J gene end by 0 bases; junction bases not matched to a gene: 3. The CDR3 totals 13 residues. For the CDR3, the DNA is TGTGCCATAAGGGGACAGGCTAACTATGGCTACACCTTC. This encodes CAIRGQANYGYTF.

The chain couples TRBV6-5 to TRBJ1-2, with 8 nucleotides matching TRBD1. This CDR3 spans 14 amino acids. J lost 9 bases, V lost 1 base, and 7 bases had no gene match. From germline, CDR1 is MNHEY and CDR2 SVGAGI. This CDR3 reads CASSYLGQGFSYTF. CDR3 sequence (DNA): TGTGCCAGCAGTTACTTAGGACAGGGATTTAGCTACACCTTC.

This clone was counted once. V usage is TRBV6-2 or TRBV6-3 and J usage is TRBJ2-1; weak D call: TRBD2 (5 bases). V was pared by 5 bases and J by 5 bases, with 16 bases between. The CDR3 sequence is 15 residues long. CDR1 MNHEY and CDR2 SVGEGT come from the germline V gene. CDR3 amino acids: CASSPSPGYNNEQFF. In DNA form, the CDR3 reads TGTGCCAGCAGTCCCTCCCCGGGATATAACAATGAGCAGTTCTTC.

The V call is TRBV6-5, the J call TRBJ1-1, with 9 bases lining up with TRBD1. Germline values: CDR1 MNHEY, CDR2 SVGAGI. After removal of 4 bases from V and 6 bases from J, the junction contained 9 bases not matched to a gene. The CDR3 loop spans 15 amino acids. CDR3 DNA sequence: TGTGCCAGCAGTTTGGGACAGGGCAGGACTCCTGAAGCTTTCTTT. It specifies CASSLGQGRTPEAFF.